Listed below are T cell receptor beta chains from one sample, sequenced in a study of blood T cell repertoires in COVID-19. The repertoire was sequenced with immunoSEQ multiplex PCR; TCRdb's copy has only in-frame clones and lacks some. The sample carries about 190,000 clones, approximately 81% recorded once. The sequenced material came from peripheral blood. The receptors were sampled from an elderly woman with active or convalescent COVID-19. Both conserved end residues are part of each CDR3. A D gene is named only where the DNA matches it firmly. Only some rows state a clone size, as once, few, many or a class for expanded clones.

CDR3 DNA: TGTGCCAGCAGTTACAATGCACAGGAGCGAACAAACACCATATATTTT
CDR3 protein: CASSYNAQERTNTIYF
J gene: TRBJ1-3
clone size: few
V gene: TRBV6-5
D gene: NA

CDR3 DNA: TGTGCCAGCAGACCGACAGGTTGGGTCTCCGATCAGCCCCAGCATTTT
CDR3 protein: CASRPTGWVSDQPQHF
J gene: TRBJ1-5
clone size: NA
V gene: TRBV27
D gene: NA

CDR3 DNA: TGTGCCAGCAGCGAAGCCTCAGGACTAGCTGGAGAGCAGTTCTTC
CDR3 protein: CASSEASGLAGEQFF
J gene: TRBJ2-1
clone size: NA
V gene: TRBV3-1/TRBV3-2
D gene: TRBD2

CDR3 DNA: TGCGCCAGCAGCTTCGGGCGGGAGTATGGAAACACCATATATTTT
CDR3 protein: CASSFGREYGNTIYF
J gene: TRBJ1-3
clone size: NA
V gene: TRBV5-1
D gene: NA

CDR3 DNA: TGTGCCAGCAGCTCAGGCCCCGGGACAGTATCTTACAACGTCCTGACTTTC
CDR3 protein: CASSSGPGTVSYNVLTF
J gene: TRBJ2-6
clone size: NA
V gene: TRBV5-6
D gene: TRBD1

CDR3 DNA: TGTGCCAGTAGGAGGGGGACAGGAAACTATGGCTACACCTTC
CDR3 protein: CASRRGTGNYGYTF
J gene: TRBJ1-2
clone size: NA
V gene: TRBV19
D gene: TRBD1

CDR3 DNA: TGTGCCTGGAGTGTACCAGGGGGATACACTGAAGCTTTCTTT
CDR3 protein: CAWSVPGGYTEAFF
J gene: TRBJ1-1
clone size: few
V gene: TRBV30
D gene: TRBD1

CDR3 DNA: TGTGCCAGTAGTAAAGGGACATACGTTACTGGGGCCAACGTCCTGACTTTC
CDR3 protein: CASSKGTYVTGANVLTF
J gene: TRBJ2-6
clone size: NA
V gene: TRBV19
D gene: NA

CDR3 DNA: TGCGCCAGCAGCTTGGTCAGTCGGGATGCTGGCTACACCTTC
CDR3 protein: CASSLVSRDAGYTF
J gene: TRBJ1-2
clone size: few
V gene: TRBV5-1
D gene: NA

CDR3 DNA: TGTGCCAGCAGCTCAAAATCGGGACTTCTATACAATGAGCAGTTCTTC
CDR3 protein: CASSSKSGLLYNEQFF
J gene: TRBJ2-1
clone size: NA
V gene: TRBV14
D gene: NA

CDR3 DNA: TGTGCCAGCAGTGAACGCGGACAAGGGGTCCCTGAAGCTTTCTTT
CDR3 protein: CASSERGQGVPEAFF
J gene: TRBJ1-1
clone size: NA
V gene: TRBV2
D gene: NA

CDR3 DNA: TGTGCCACCAGTGCGGGGGAGGGACAGGGACCATATAGCAATCAGCCCCAGCATTTT
CDR3 protein: CATSAGEGQGPYSNQPQHF
J gene: TRBJ1-5
clone size: NA
V gene: TRBV24-1
D gene: TRBD1

CDR3 DNA: TGTGCCAGCAGTTTATGGACAGGACACGAAGCTTTCTTT
CDR3 protein: CASSLWTGHEAFF
J gene: TRBJ1-1
clone size: NA
V gene: TRBV28
D gene: NA

CDR3 DNA: TGTGCCAGCAGCCCACCGGGACTAACGGCCGGCGAGCAGTACTTC
CDR3 protein: CASSPPGLTAGEQYF
J gene: TRBJ2-7
clone size: NA
V gene: TRBV7-9
D gene: TRBD2

CDR3 DNA: TGCAGCGTACAGACTAGCGGAAATGAGCAGTTCTTC
CDR3 protein: CSVQTSGNEQFF
J gene: TRBJ2-1
clone size: few
V gene: TRBV29-1
D gene: TRBD2

CDR3 DNA: TGTGCCAGCAGCTTACAGGGTAACACTGAAGCTTTCTTT
CDR3 protein: CASSLQGNTEAFF
J gene: TRBJ1-1
clone size: NA
V gene: TRBV7-9
D gene: NA

CDR3 DNA: TGCGCCAGCAGCTTGCCAGGGGGCATCGGCTACGAGCAGTACTTC
CDR3 protein: CASSLPGGIGYEQYF
J gene: TRBJ2-7
clone size: NA
V gene: TRBV5-1
D gene: TRBD1

CDR3 DNA: TGTGCCAGCAGCTCCTGGGACAGGGCACCCTACAATGAGCAGTTCTTC
CDR3 protein: CASSSWDRAPYNEQFF
J gene: TRBJ2-1
clone size: once
V gene: TRBV7-9
D gene: TRBD1

CDR3 DNA: TGTGCCAGCAGCGTAGTCGGTAATGGTCTAGGAGACAATGAGCAGTTCTTC
CDR3 protein: CASSVVGNGLGDNEQFF
J gene: TRBJ2-1
clone size: few
V gene: TRBV9
D gene: NA

CDR3 DNA: TGTGCCAGCAGGTTGGGCTTCCAAGAGACCCAGTACTTC
CDR3 protein: CASRLGFQETQYF
J gene: TRBJ2-5
clone size: NA
V gene: TRBV2
D gene: NA

CDR3 DNA: TGTGCCAGCAGTTTTTCCGGGACAGTCGTCTCTCGGAACACCGGGGAGCTGTTTTTT
CDR3 protein: CASSFSGTVVSRNTGELFF
J gene: TRBJ2-2
clone size: NA
V gene: TRBV28
D gene: TRBD1

CDR3 DNA: TGTGCCAGCAGAAGCGGACAGGGAGAGCGGCCCCAGCATTTT
CDR3 protein: CASRSGQGERPQHF
J gene: TRBJ1-5
clone size: NA
V gene: TRBV28
D gene: TRBD1

CDR3 DNA: TGTGCCAGTACCAGCGTGGGGGCGCAACACACTGAAGCTTTCTTT
CDR3 protein: CASTSVGAQHTEAFF
J gene: TRBJ1-1
clone size: NA
V gene: TRBV19
D gene: NA

CDR3 DNA: TGTGCCAGCAGTCTTACAGTAAATTCACCCCTCCACTTT
CDR3 protein: CASSLTVNSPLHF
J gene: TRBJ1-6
clone size: NA
V gene: TRBV12-3/TRBV12-4
D gene: NA

CDR3 DNA: TGTGCCAGCAGCTACCAGGGAGAGACCCAGTACTTC
CDR3 protein: CASSYQGETQYF
J gene: TRBJ2-5
clone size: NA
V gene: TRBV12-3/TRBV12-4
D gene: NA

CDR3 DNA: TGTGCCAGCAGTAAACTGGGACAGGGGAGCAATCAGCCCCAGCATTTT
CDR3 protein: CASSKLGQGSNQPQHF
J gene: TRBJ1-5
clone size: NA
V gene: TRBV28
D gene: TRBD1

CDR3 DNA: TGTGCCAGCAGCCAGGGGAGAAGTTTTTATGGCTACACCTTC
CDR3 protein: CASSQGRSFYGYTF
J gene: TRBJ1-2
clone size: NA
V gene: TRBV3-1/TRBV3-2
D gene: NA

CDR3 DNA: TGTGCCAGCAGCTCAACAGGGGGTCTAGCAGATACGCAGTATTTT
CDR3 protein: CASSSTGGLADTQYF
J gene: TRBJ2-3
clone size: NA
V gene: TRBV7-9
D gene: TRBD1

CDR3 DNA: TGTGCCAGCAGTCTCGGGATCACAGATACGCAGTATTTT
CDR3 protein: CASSLGITDTQYF
J gene: TRBJ2-3
clone size: NA
V gene: TRBV27
D gene: NA

CDR3 DNA: TGTGCCAGCAGTTATAACTACGAGCAGTACTTC
CDR3 protein: CASSYNYEQYF
J gene: TRBJ2-7
clone size: NA
V gene: TRBV6-5
D gene: NA

CDR3 DNA: TGTGCCAGCAGCTCCCTCCTAGTCCCGGGACAGGGGGCGAGAAGCAATCAGCCCCAGCATTTT
CDR3 protein: CASSSLLVPGQGARSNQPQHF
J gene: TRBJ1-5
clone size: NA
V gene: TRBV7-8
D gene: TRBD1

CDR3 DNA: TGTGCCAGCAATATGGGGGAACAGGGATGGATCATGAACACTGAAGCTTTCTTT
CDR3 protein: CASNMGEQGWIMNTEAFF
J gene: TRBJ1-1
clone size: NA
V gene: TRBV28
D gene: NA

CDR3 DNA: TGTGCCAGCAGCTTGAGGAGTATAGGCACAGATACGCAGTATTTT
CDR3 protein: CASSLRSIGTDTQYF
J gene: TRBJ2-3
clone size: NA
V gene: TRBV5-6
D gene: NA

CDR3 DNA: TGTGCCAGTAGAAGACAGGGGCTGAACACTGAAGCTTTCTTT
CDR3 protein: CASRRQGLNTEAFF
J gene: TRBJ1-1
clone size: NA
V gene: TRBV19
D gene: TRBD1

CDR3 DNA: TGTGCCAGCTCCCCCCAGGTTAGCGGTGGCTACGAGCAGTACTTC
CDR3 protein: CASSPQVSGGYEQYF
J gene: TRBJ2-7
clone size: once
V gene: TRBV28
D gene: NA

CDR3 DNA: TGCAGCGTAAGGACAGGCCTAGGGGCTGGCTACACCTTC
CDR3 protein: CSVRTGLGAGYTF
J gene: TRBJ1-2
clone size: NA
V gene: TRBV29-1
D gene: TRBD1

CDR3 DNA: TGTGCCATCAGTGAGAAAGGGGGCCCCAACGAGCAGTACTTC
CDR3 protein: CAISEKGGPNEQYF
J gene: TRBJ2-7
clone size: NA
V gene: TRBV10-3
D gene: TRBD1

CDR3 DNA: TGTGCCAGCAGCCAAGCGGGGACAGAAACTTTTAACTATGGCTACACCTTC
CDR3 protein: CASSQAGTETFNYGYTF
J gene: TRBJ1-2
clone size: few
V gene: TRBV4-2
D gene: TRBD1

CDR3 DNA: TGCGCCAGCAGCTTAGGACAGTCCTACAATGAGCAGTTCTTC
CDR3 protein: CASSLGQSYNEQFF
J gene: TRBJ2-1
clone size: NA
V gene: TRBV5-1
D gene: NA

CDR3 DNA: TGCGCCAGCAGCCCGACAGGGAACCCAGAGACCCAGTACTTC
CDR3 protein: CASSPTGNPETQYF
J gene: TRBJ2-5
clone size: NA
V gene: TRBV5-1
D gene: TRBD1

CDR3 DNA: TGTGCCAGCAGATCAGGACAGGGGGCTTCACCCCTCCACTTT
CDR3 protein: CASRSGQGASPLHF
J gene: TRBJ1-6
clone size: NA
V gene: TRBV7-9
D gene: TRBD1

CDR3 DNA: TGTGCCAGCAGTTTATTCACTAGCGGGAGGGGGAATGAGCAGTTCTTC
CDR3 protein: CASSLFTSGRGNEQFF
J gene: TRBJ2-1
clone size: once
V gene: TRBV28
D gene: TRBD2

CDR3 DNA: TGTGCCAGCAGGGGGCGTTATCTGAACACTGAAGCTTTCTTT
CDR3 protein: CASRGRYLNTEAFF
J gene: TRBJ1-1
clone size: NA
V gene: TRBV6-5
D gene: NA

CDR3 DNA: TGTGCCAGCAGCCCGGGACTAGCGGTCACAGATACGCAGTATTTT
CDR3 protein: CASSPGLAVTDTQYF
J gene: TRBJ2-3
clone size: NA
V gene: TRBV7-7
D gene: TRBD2

CDR3 DNA: TGTGCCAGCAGTGACAACAGGTTGACTGAAAAACTGTTTTTT
CDR3 protein: CASSDNRLTEKLFF
J gene: TRBJ1-4
clone size: NA
V gene: TRBV2
D gene: NA

CDR3 DNA: TGTGCCAGCAGCCCCATCGGAGCGGGAGAAAAGTATTTT
CDR3 protein: CASSPIGAGEKYF
J gene: TRBJ2-3
clone size: NA
V gene: TRBV3-1/TRBV3-2
D gene: TRBD2

CDR3 DNA: TGTGCCAGCAGTTACTCGGAGGTTGGAGATACGCAGTATTTT
CDR3 protein: CASSYSEVGDTQYF
J gene: TRBJ2-3
clone size: NA
V gene: TRBV6-5
D gene: NA

CDR3 DNA: TGCGCCAGCAGCTTGGAGGGAGGGAGGAACACTGAAGCTTTCTTT
CDR3 protein: CASSLEGGRNTEAFF
J gene: TRBJ1-1
clone size: NA
V gene: TRBV5-1
D gene: NA

CDR3 DNA: TGTGCCAGCAGCCGACCTCCACAGCAAGAGACCCAGTACTTC
CDR3 protein: CASSRPPQQETQYF
J gene: TRBJ2-5
clone size: NA
V gene: TRBV3-1/TRBV3-2
D gene: NA

CDR3 DNA: TGTGCCAGCTCTCTCGACTGGAATCAGCCCCAGCATTTT
CDR3 protein: CASSLDWNQPQHF
J gene: TRBJ1-5
clone size: NA
V gene: TRBV18
D gene: NA

CDR3 DNA: TGTGCCAGCAGTTTATTGCCCGGGACTAGCGGCACAGATACGCAGTATTTT
CDR3 protein: CASSLLPGTSGTDTQYF
J gene: TRBJ2-3
clone size: NA
V gene: TRBV27
D gene: TRBD2

CDR3 DNA: TGTGCCAGTAGTAAACTGGTGGGGCTAGGTGGGGCCAACGTCCTGACTTTC
CDR3 protein: CASSKLVGLGGANVLTF
J gene: TRBJ2-6
clone size: NA
V gene: TRBV19
D gene: NA

CDR3 DNA: TGTGCCAGCAGCTTGGCGTCAGGGGGCGAAAATGAGCAGTTCTTC
CDR3 protein: CASSLASGGENEQFF
J gene: TRBJ2-1
clone size: NA
V gene: TRBV5-5
D gene: TRBD1

CDR3 DNA: TGTGCCAGCTCACAGACTAGCAGCACAGATACGCAGTATTTT
CDR3 protein: CASSQTSSTDTQYF
J gene: TRBJ2-3
clone size: NA
V gene: TRBV18
D gene: TRBD2

CDR3 DNA: TGTGCCAGCAGCCAACCCGGGGGGCTCTATGGCTACACCTTC
CDR3 protein: CASSQPGGLYGYTF
J gene: TRBJ1-2
clone size: NA
V gene: TRBV7-9
D gene: NA

CDR3 DNA: TGTGCCAGCAGTCTCCAACTTGTGACTAGCGGTTACAATGAGCAGTTCTTC
CDR3 protein: CASSLQLVTSGYNEQFF
J gene: TRBJ2-1
clone size: once
V gene: TRBV6-6
D gene: TRBD2

CDR3 DNA: TGTGCCAGCAGCTTCCCCGCAGGTTCCTCTGGAAACACCATATATTTT
CDR3 protein: CASSFPAGSSGNTIYF
J gene: TRBJ1-3
clone size: NA
V gene: TRBV7-9
D gene: NA